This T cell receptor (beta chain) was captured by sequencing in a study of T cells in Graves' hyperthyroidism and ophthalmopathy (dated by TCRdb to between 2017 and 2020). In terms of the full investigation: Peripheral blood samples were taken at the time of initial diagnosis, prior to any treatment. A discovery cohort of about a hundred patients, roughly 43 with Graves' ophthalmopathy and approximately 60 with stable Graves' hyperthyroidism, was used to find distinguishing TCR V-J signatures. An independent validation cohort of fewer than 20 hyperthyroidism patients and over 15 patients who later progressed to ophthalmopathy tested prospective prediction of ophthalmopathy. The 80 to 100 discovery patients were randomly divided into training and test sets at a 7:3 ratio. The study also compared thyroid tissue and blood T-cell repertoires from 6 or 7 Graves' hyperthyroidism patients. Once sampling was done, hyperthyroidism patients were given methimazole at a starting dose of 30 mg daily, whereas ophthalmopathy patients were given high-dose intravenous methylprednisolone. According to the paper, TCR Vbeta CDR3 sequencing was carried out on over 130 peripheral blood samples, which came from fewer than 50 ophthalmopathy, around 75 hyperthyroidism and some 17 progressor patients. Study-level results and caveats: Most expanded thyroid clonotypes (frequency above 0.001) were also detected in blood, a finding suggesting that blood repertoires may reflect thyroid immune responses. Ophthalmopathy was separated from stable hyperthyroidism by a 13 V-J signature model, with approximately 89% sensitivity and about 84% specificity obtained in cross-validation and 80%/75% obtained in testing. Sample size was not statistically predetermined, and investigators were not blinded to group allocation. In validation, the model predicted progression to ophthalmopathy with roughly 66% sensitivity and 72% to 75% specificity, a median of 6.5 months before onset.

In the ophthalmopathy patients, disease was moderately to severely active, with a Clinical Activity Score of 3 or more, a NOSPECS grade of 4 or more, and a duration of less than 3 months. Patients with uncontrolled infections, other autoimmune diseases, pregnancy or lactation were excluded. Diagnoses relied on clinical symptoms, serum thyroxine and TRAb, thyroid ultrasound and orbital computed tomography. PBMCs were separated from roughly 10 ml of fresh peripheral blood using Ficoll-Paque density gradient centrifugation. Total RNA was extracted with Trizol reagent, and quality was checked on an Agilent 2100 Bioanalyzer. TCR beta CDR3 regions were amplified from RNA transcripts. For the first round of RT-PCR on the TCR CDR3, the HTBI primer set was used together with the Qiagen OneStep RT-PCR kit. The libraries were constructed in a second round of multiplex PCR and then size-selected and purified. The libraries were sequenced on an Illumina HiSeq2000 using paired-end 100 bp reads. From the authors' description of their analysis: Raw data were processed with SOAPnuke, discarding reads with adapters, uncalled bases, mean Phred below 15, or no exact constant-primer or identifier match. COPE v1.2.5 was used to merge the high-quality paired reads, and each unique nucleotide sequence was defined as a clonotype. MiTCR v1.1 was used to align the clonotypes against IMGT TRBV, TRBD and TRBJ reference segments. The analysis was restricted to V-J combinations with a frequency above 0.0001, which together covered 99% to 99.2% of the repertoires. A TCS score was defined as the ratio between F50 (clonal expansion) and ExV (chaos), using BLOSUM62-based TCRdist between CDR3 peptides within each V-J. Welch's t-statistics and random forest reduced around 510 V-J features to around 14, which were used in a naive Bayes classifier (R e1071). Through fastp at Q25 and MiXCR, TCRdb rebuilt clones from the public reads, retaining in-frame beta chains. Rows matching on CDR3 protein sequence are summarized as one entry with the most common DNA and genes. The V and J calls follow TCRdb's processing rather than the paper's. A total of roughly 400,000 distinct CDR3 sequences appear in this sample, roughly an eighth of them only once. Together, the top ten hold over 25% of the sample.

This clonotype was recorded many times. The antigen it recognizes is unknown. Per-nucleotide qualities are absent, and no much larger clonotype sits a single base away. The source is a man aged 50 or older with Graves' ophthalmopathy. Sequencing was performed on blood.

The CDR3 protein is CSARDRRGDSYEQYF. At the DNA level, the sequence is TGCAGTGCTAGAGATAGGCGCGGGGACTCCTACGAGCAGTACTTC. Recombination connected TRBV20-1 to TRBJ2-7; the D region possibly corresponds to TRBD2 (6 bases align). From the germline V gene (reference sequence), CDR1 is DFQATT and CDR2 is SNEGSKA. CDR3 length: 15 amino acids, cysteine to phenylalanine. Of all the DNA, just the CDR3 is kept, 45 bases in frame from base 1. V sheds 0 bases and J sheds 0 bases, leaving 12 bases between their ends.